This is a list of T cell receptor beta chains from one sample in a study of immune evolution from preneoplasia to lung adenocarcinoma. The protocol was immunoSEQ multiplex PCR, while the TCRdb copy is restricted to in-frame clones and leaves out a portion. The table lists some 41,000 clones, less than 85% of them singletons. The sample comprised FFPE invasive lung adenocarcinoma tissue. The receptor set was obtained from a person between 60 and 69 years old with lung adenocarcinoma. The CDR3 runs from the conserved cysteine through the conserved F or W. The order of the fields is J gene, V gene, D gene, clone size, CDR3 protein, CDR3 DNA. The D gene is left open where the match is weak. Clone size is given for some rows only: seen once, a few or many times, or a class if the clone is expanded.

TRBJ2-1,TRBV11-2,NA,NA,CASAVSSYNEQFF,TGTGCCAGCGCCGTAAGCTCCTACAATGAGCAGTTCTTC
TRBJ1-1,TRBV10-3,NA,NA,CAISESTVWEAFF,TGTGCCATCAGTGAGTCGACTGTATGGGAAGCTTTCTTT
TRBJ1-2,TRBV14,NA,NA,CASSQTGGRGYGYTF,TGTGCCAGCAGCCAGACCGGGGGGAGAGGCTATGGCTACACCTTC
TRBJ2-3,TRBV11-3,NA,NA,CASSPSQDTDTQYF,TGTGCCAGCTCCCCAAGTCAGGACACAGATACGCAGTATTTT
TRBJ1-3,TRBV5-4,NA,few,CAAPQTGNTIYF,TGTGCCGCCCCCCAGACTGGAAACACCATATATTTT
TRBJ2-2,TRBV7-2,NA,NA,CASSGAGKNTGELFF,TGTGCCAGCAGCGGAGCGGGCAAGAACACCGGGGAGCTGTTTTTT
TRBJ1-2,TRBV19,NA,few,CASRANYGYTF,TGTGCCAGTAGGGCTAACTATGGCTACACCTTC
TRBJ1-2,TRBV19,NA,NA,CASSIVSRERDGYTF,TGTGCCAGTAGTATTGTTTCGAGGGAACGGGATGGCTACACCTTC
TRBJ1-5,TRBV18,TRBD1,NA,CASSPSGGTARSNQPQHF,TGTGCCAGCTCACCTTCAGGGGGTACAGCCCGTAGCAATCAGCCCCAGCATTTT
TRBJ1-2,TRBV5-1,NA,NA,CASSPPQGEDYGYTF,TGCGCCAGCAGCCCCCCACAGGGAGAGGACTATGGCTACACCTTC
TRBJ1-2,TRBV14,NA,once,CASSQGMDYGYTF,TGTGCCAGCAGCCAGGGTATGGACTATGGCTACACCTTC
TRBJ2-2,TRBV19,TRBD2,NA,CASLGLAANTGELFF,TGTGCCAGCTTGGGACTAGCAGCGAACACCGGGGAGCTGTTTTTT
TRBJ1-1,TRBV7-2,NA,NA,CASSLEGGLGTEAFF,TGTGCCAGCAGCTTAGAAGGGGGGCTGGGAACTGAAGCTTTCTTT
TRBJ2-7,TRBV2,NA,NA,CASSESRSYEQYF,TGTGCCAGCAGTGAATCCCGCTCCTACGAGCAGTACTTC
TRBJ2-2,TRBV28,TRBD2,NA,CASSLLLAGALGELFF,TGTGCCAGCAGTTTGTTACTAGCGGGAGCTCTCGGGGAGCTGTTTTTT
TRBJ1-1,TRBV27,NA,NA,CASSSRTEAFF,TGTGCCAGCAGTTCCCGAACTGAAGCTTTCTTT
TRBJ2-6,TRBV6-5,NA,few,CASNSGANVLTF,TGTGCCAGCAACTCTGGGGCCAACGTCCTGACTTTC
TRBJ2-2,TRBV9,TRBD2,NA,CASSGLAGNTGELFF,TGTGCCAGCAGCGGACTAGCGGGTAACACCGGGGAGCTGTTTTTT
TRBJ2-3,TRBV19,NA,NA,CASSGWADTQYF,TGTGCCAGTAGCGGGTGGGCAGATACGCAGTATTTT
TRBJ1-1,TRBV19,NA,NA,CASSIGTRGTEAFF,TGTGCCAGTAGTATAGGGACACGGGGCACTGAAGCTTTCTTT
TRBJ2-7,TRBV5-4,TRBD1,NA,CASSLAEQGGYEQYF,TGTGCCAGCAGCTTGGCCGAACAGGGGGGCTACGAGCAGTACTTC
TRBJ1-1,TRBV29-1,NA,few,CSVEGGVGTEAFF,TGCAGCGTTGAAGGAGGGGTTGGGACTGAAGCTTTCTTT
TRBJ2-3,TRBV2,TRBD2,NA,CASSLQRGTDTQYF,TGTGCCAGCTCCTTGCAGCGGGGGACAGATACGCAGTATTTT
TRBJ2-3,TRBV30,TRBD2,NA,CAWSTTSGSTDTQYF,TGTGCCTGGAGTACGACTAGCGGATCCACAGATACGCAGTATTTT
TRBJ2-2,TRBV19,TRBD1,NA,CASRRQGGSTGELFF,TGTGCCAGTAGACGACAGGGTGGAAGCACCGGGGAGCTGTTTTTT
TRBJ1-1,TRBV4-2,NA,NA,CASSRQIGGTEAFF,TGTGCCAGCAGCCGACAAATAGGGGGCACTGAAGCTTTCTTT
TRBJ2-4,TRBV28,NA,NA,CASSLPREAKNIQYF,TGTGCCAGCAGTTTACCCCGGGAGGCCAAAAACATTCAGTACTTC
TRBJ1-1,TRBV30,TRBD1,NA,CAWIGGTGGRVGTEAFF,TGTGCCTGGATTGGGGGGACAGGGGGCCGGGTAGGCACTGAAGCTTTCTTT
TRBJ2-7,TRBV5-4,NA,NA,CASSPAGRGLYEQYF,TGTGCCAGCAGCCCCGCCGGCAGGGGCCTGTACGAGCAGTACTTC
TRBJ2-5,TRBV7-7,NA,once,CASSLVAAKSQETQYF,TGTGCCAGCAGCTTAGTAGCGGCGAAATCCCAAGAGACCCAGTACTTC
TRBJ1-3,TRBV30,NA,NA,CAWSPIAALRNTIYF,TGTGCCTGGAGTCCCATAGCCGCGCTAAGAAACACCATATATTTT
TRBJ1-3,TRBV15,TRBD1,NA,CATSSDTGANTIYF,TGTGCCACCAGCAGCGACACAGGGGCAAACACCATATATTTT
TRBJ2-1,TRBV5-1,NA,NA,CASSLGASFRDEQFF,TGCGCCAGCAGCCTCGGCGCGTCTTTCCGGGATGAGCAGTTCTTC